The 21 T cell receptor beta chains reported below all come from one sample, sequenced in a study of spatial heterogeneity in lung cancer. Notes on the study in general: Within tumors, counts of expanded alpha and beta TCRs tracked tumor mutation counts.

TCRdb passed the 5' RACE reads through MiXCR, listing each CDR3 protein once. The table includes around 13,000 distinct CDR3 sequences, approximately 5.5% detected once. Time point denoted: sample taken at primary tumor resection. No antigens are known for them. Specimen: lung tumor tissue, collected at surgery. The receptors shown here come from a male donor with early-stage non-small cell lung cancer.

This clonotype was counted many times. The J gene is TRBJ2-3, the V gene TRBV20-1; no reliable D call. The CDR3 spans 11 residues. V lost 4 bases and J lost 5, with 7 bases in between. CDR1 DFQATT and CDR2 SNEGSKA come from the germline V gene (reference sequence). CDR3 residues: CSATILDTQYF. CDR3 nucleotides: TGCAGTGCTACAATTTTAGATACGCAGTATTTT.

This clonotype has ten or more counts. The chain is built from TRBV19 and TRBJ1-5, with 8 bases lining up with TRBD1. The length of the CDR3 is 16 residues. Germline trimming cut 5 bases from V and 0 bases from J; bases unmatched to any gene: 6. Germline-derived CDR1 and CDR2 are LNHDA and SQIVND (reference sequence). The CDR3 here is CASSGRTGLSNQPQHF. The DNA for the CDR3 is TGTGCCAGTAGTGGGAGGACAGGGCTTAGCAATCAGCCCCAGCATTTT.

This clonotype appeared many times. The chain carries TRBV27 and TRBJ1-1; D gene uncertain. The CDR3 runs to 13 residues. Looked up from germline, CDR1 is MNHEY and CDR2 is SMNVEV (reference sequence). Trimming left V 2 bases short and J 5 bases short, with 9 bases between. As DNA, the CDR3 is TGTGCCAGCAGTTTAAACAGAAGGACTGAAGCTTTCTTT. Translated, it gives CASSLNRRTEAFF.

This clonotype was picked up many times. The chain combines TRBV5-5 with TRBJ2-3; unclear D gene. V was trimmed by 2 bases and J by 0 bases, leaving 10 bases between them. CDR3 length: 15 amino acids. From germline, CDR1 is SGHKS and CDR2 YYEKEE (reference sequence). The CDR3 nucleotides read TGTGCCAGCAGCTTTGGCCGAACTAGCACAGATACGCAGTATTTT. It is translated as CASSFGRTSTDTQYF.

Many counts were recorded for this clonotype. The genes are TRBV20-1 and TRBJ2-2; D remains unclear. The V end lost 0 bases, the J end lost 4 bases, and 12 bases lay between the germline ends. The CDR3 has 15 residues. Germline CDR1 DFQATT, CDR2 SNEGSKA (reference sequence). CDR3 sequence reads: CSARDLRTFTGELFF. As DNA, the CDR3 is TGCAGTGCTAGAGATCTCCGAACTTTCACCGGGGAGCTGTTTTTT.

In its sample, this clonotype ranks as medium-sized. V usage is TRBV9 and J usage is TRBJ2-7; either TRBD1 or TRBD2 may supply D (6 bases each). The V gene lost 3 bases and the J gene lost 6 bases, with 10 bases spanning the gap. Germline CDR1 and CDR2: SGDLS and YYNGEE. The CDR3 runs 12 residues. CDR3 DNA: TGTGCCAGCAGCGAGGGGGGTGTCGAGCAGTACTTC. Amino acid sequence: CASSEGGVEQYF.

J is TRBJ2-4 and V is TRBV6-2 or TRBV6-3; D is ambiguous. Trimming cost V 4 bases and J 0 bases, with 7 bases left between them. The CDR3 runs to 14 residues. Germline CDR1 is MNHEY and CDR2 is SVGEGT. The CDR3 is CASSWTVAKNIQYF. Here the CDR3 DNA reads TGTGCCAGCAGTTGGACGGTAGCCAAAAACATTCAGTACTTC.

Many counts were recorded for this clonotype. The rearrangement joins TRBV5-1 to TRBJ2-2; 7 bases map to TRBD1. This CDR3 is 15 amino acids long. The germline CDR1 and CDR2 sequences are SGHRS and YFSETQ. V trimming: 6 bases; J trimming: 0 bases; junction bases outside the gene matches: 5. The CDR3 sequence: CASKKGAANTGELFF. The CDR3 DNA reads as TGCGCCAGCAAAAAGGGGGCCGCGAACACCGGGGAGCTGTTTTTT.

At least ten counts were recorded for this clonotype. Sequence at one end of the junction differs from germline and may be a read error. The gene calls are TRBV6-6 and TRBJ2-3; D is uncertain. This CDR3 is 13 amino acids long. The germline V gene encodes CDR1 MNHNY and CDR2 SVGAGI (reference sequence). The CDR3 loop reads CASSLTHTDAQYF. DNA of the CDR3: TGTGCCAGCAGTTTGACCCACACAGATGCGCAGTATTTT.

This sequence joins TRBV12-3 or TRBV12-4 and TRBJ2-1, with 7 nucleotides matching TRBD1. The V segment lost 5 bases and the J segment 6 bases; nucleotides outside the gene matches: 10. The CDR3 loop spans 15 amino acids. The CDR3: CASSRSGGVGNEQFF. In nucleotides, the CDR3 is TGTGCCAGCAGTAGATCAGGGGGAGTGGGCAATGAGCAGTTCTTC.

Details on this clonotype: A much larger clone lies one base from this, so it may be a read error. The chain couples TRBV28 to TRBJ2-2, with D possibly TRBD2 on 6 matching bases. Trimming shortened V by 6 bases and J by 5 bases, and 16 bases separated the two germline ends. Looked up from germline, CDR1 is MDHEN and CDR2 is SYDVKM. This CDR3 is built from 15 residues. DNA for the CDR3: TGTGCCAGCAGCCCAGTCGGACGGGGGACCGGGGAGCTGTTTTTT. Its translation: CASSPVGRGTGELFF.

This clonotype occurred many times. The rearrangement joins TRBV7-2 to TRBJ2-2; TRBD2 is a possible D gene (6 bases). V lost 2 bases and J lost 1, with 8 bases in between. Germline V lookup: CDR1 SGHTA, CDR2 FQGNSA. CDR3 length equals 15 residues. The CDR3 DNA sequence: TGTGCCAGCAGCTTATCGACTAGGAACACCGGGGAGCTGTTTTTT. As protein: CASSLSTRNTGELFF.

This clonotype was observed many times. This sequence joins TRBV6-7 and TRBJ1-5, with D maybe TRBD1 (5 bases). TRBV6-7 is annotated as an ORF whose role is uncertain. The V gene lost 2 bases and the J gene lost 0 bases, with 20 bases spanning the gap. This CDR3 has 19 residues. The CDR3: CASSYGTTLLENSNQPQHF. For the CDR3, the DNA is TGTGCCAGCAGTTACGGGACTACCCTTTTGGAGAATAGCAATCAGCCCCAGCATTTT.

By share, this clonotype counts as medium-sized (0.01 to 0.1%). The chain employs TRBV10-3 and TRBJ1-5, with D unresolved. Germline V gives CDR1 ENHRY, CDR2 SYGVKD. V shed 4 bases and J shed 0 bases, with 4 bases lying between them. The CDR3 extends over 13 amino acids. DNA of the CDR3: TGTGCCATCAGTGGATCTAGCAATCAGCCCCAGCATTTT. This codes for CAISGSSNQPQHF.

This clonotype was detected many times. The genes are TRBV5-1 and TRBJ2-6; 7 bases map to TRBD1. V lost 2 bases and J lost 2; bases outside the gene matches: 1. Germline CDR1 SGHRS, CDR2 YFSETQ. This CDR3 spans 15 amino acids. The DNA of the CDR3 is TGCGCCAGCAGCTTACAGGGGCCTGGGGCCAACGTCCTGACTTTC. This gives the protein CASSLQGPGANVLTF.

This clonotype qualifies as large. J is TRBJ2-5 and V is TRBV28; D not resolved. The germline gives CDR1 MDHEN, CDR2 SYDVKM. Trimming removed 5 bases at V and 1 base at J, with 17 bases between. There are 16 residues in the CDR3. The CDR3 nucleotides read TGTGCCAGCAGTAGCCGATGGGCAGGCCCCCAAGAGACCCAGTACTTC. It translates to CASSSRWAGPQETQYF.

This chain joins TRBV18 and TRBJ2-7; D is uncertain. Germline V lookup: CDR1 KGHSH, CDR2 LQKENI. The CDR3 loop spans 13 amino acids. V shed 3 bases and J shed 4 bases, with 10 bases lying between them. Written as DNA, the CDR3 is TGTGCCAGCTCACCTCCGCAAACGTACGAGCAGTACTTC. Its protein product is CASSPPQTYEQYF.

At least ten counts were recorded for this clonotype. The chain joins TRBV10-3 to TRBJ2-5; TRBD1 agrees at 8 bases. Trimming at V came to 11 bases and at J to 4 bases, leaving 9 bases not matched to a gene. The CDR3 runs 13 residues. CDR1 and CDR2 from the germline V gene are ENHRY and SYGVKD. CDR3 sequence (DNA): TGTGCCTCACAGGGGGGCGGCGGAGAGACCCAGTACTTC. The encoded protein is CASQGGGGETQYF.

This clonotype was recorded many times. This rearrangement joins TRBV5-1 to TRBJ2-1, with a tentative D call TRBD2 (5 bases). The germline V and J ends were trimmed by 0 bases and 6 bases, with 16 bases remaining between them. The V gene's germline CDR1 is SGHRS and CDR2 YFSETQ. This CDR3 has 16 residues. The CDR3 here is CASSLDSGRAGNEQFF. The CDR3 region has the DNA TGCGCCAGCAGCTTGGATTCCGGTAGGGCGGGCAATGAGCAGTTCTTC.

This clonotype was seen repeatedly, ten times or more. The chain employs TRBV11-2 and TRBJ2-7; 12 nucleotides align to TRBD2. This CDR3 contains 15 residues. Losses at the gene ends were 3 bases for V and 2 bases for J; bases not matched to a gene: 2. Germline V gene data show CDR1 as SGHAT and CDR2 as FQNNGV. CDR3 residues: CASSFTSGGPYEQYF. The CDR3 bases are TGTGCCAGCAGCTTTACTAGCGGGGGGCCCTACGAGCAGTACTTC.

This clonotype was picked up a small number of times. The chain recombines TRBV27 with TRBJ1-6; D remains ambiguous. Trimming shortened V by 5 bases and J by 6 bases, and 20 bases separated the two germline ends. Germline values: CDR1 MNHEY, CDR2 SMNVEV (reference sequence). The CDR3 runs 17 residues. The CDR3 spells CASSTRTGLTSNSPLHF. The CDR3, as DNA: TGTGCCAGCAGTACTCGAACCGGGCTGACATCTAATTCACCCCTCCACTTT.